These 5 T cell receptor beta chains came from one sample sequenced in a study of tumor-infiltrating lymphocytes in primary liver carcinoma. Investigators took RNA and DNA out together from 20-30 mg of unsorted bulk tissue. From around 500 ng total RNA, TCR beta cDNA was generated with a primer in the constant region. What produced the TCR beta libraries was three nested multiplex PCR rounds using slightly modified ARM-PCR. Primers for the first two PCR rounds were TRBV1-TRBV30 forward primers and a C-beta reverse primer (about 9 cycles per round). TCRdb used MiXCR to reprocess the multiplex PCR reads, holding one entry per CDR3 protein. The sample carries 45,000 or so distinct CDR3 sequences, approximately 71% recorded once. The sequencing input was tumor-adjacent normal liver tissue. All receptors derive from a woman in her twenties or thirties with primary liver carcinoma and hepatitis B virus infection.

CDR3 amino acids: CASSLTGTGHSNEKLFF. In DNA form, the CDR3 reads TGTGCCAGCAGTTTAACCGGGACGGGGCATTCTAATGAAAAACTGTTTTTT. V usage is TRBV28 and J usage is TRBJ1-4, with TRBD1 as a possible D gene (5 bases). The germline V gene has CDR1 MDHEN and CDR2 SYDVKM. Trimming cost V 2 bases and J 3 bases, with 16 bases left between them. The CDR3 has 17 amino acids.

This clonotype was seen a few times. The CDR3 nucleotides are TGTGCCAGCAATTTACAGGGGCACGGCGGTGGATATCAGCCCCAGCATTTT. As protein: CASNLQGHGGGYQPQHF. V and J are TRBV6-6 and TRBJ1-5; 7 positions match TRBD1. Germline V gives CDR1 MNHNY, CDR2 SVGAGI (reference sequence). The length of the CDR3 is 17 residues. V was pared by 7 bases and J by 5 bases, with 17 bases of the junction left unmatched.

In DNA, the CDR3 is TGTGCCAACATAGGGGACAGGACCTACAGGCAGTACTTC. This codes for CANIGDRTYRQYF. The chain combines TRBV11-2 with TRBJ2-7; 8 bases fit TRBD1. Per germline, CDR1 SGHAT and CDR2 FQNNGV. CDR3 length: 13 residues. V shed 10 bases and J 9 bases; nucleotides not matched to a gene: 14.

This clonotype came up a few times. The junction departs from the called germline gene at one end, perhaps through a read error. The genes are TRBV10-2 and TRBJ2-7, with D possibly TRBD2 on 5 matching bases. Germline assignment: CDR1 WSHSY and CDR2 SAAADI. The CDR3 length is 14 residues. The CDR3 bases are TGCGCCAGCAGTGCGAGCGGTAGTAACTACGGGCAGTACTTC. As protein: CASSASGSNYGQYF.

As regards this clonotype: The junction and the germline gene differ at one end; a read error may be behind it. V is TRBV6-5 and J is TRBJ1-3; no clear D. The germline CDR1 and CDR2 sequences are MNHEY and SVGAGI. The CDR3 has 16 amino acids. The CDR3 here is CVSSYSPGWAGNAIYF. For the CDR3, the DNA is TGTGTCAGCAGTTACTCCCCGGGTTGGGCTGGAAACGCCATATATTTT.